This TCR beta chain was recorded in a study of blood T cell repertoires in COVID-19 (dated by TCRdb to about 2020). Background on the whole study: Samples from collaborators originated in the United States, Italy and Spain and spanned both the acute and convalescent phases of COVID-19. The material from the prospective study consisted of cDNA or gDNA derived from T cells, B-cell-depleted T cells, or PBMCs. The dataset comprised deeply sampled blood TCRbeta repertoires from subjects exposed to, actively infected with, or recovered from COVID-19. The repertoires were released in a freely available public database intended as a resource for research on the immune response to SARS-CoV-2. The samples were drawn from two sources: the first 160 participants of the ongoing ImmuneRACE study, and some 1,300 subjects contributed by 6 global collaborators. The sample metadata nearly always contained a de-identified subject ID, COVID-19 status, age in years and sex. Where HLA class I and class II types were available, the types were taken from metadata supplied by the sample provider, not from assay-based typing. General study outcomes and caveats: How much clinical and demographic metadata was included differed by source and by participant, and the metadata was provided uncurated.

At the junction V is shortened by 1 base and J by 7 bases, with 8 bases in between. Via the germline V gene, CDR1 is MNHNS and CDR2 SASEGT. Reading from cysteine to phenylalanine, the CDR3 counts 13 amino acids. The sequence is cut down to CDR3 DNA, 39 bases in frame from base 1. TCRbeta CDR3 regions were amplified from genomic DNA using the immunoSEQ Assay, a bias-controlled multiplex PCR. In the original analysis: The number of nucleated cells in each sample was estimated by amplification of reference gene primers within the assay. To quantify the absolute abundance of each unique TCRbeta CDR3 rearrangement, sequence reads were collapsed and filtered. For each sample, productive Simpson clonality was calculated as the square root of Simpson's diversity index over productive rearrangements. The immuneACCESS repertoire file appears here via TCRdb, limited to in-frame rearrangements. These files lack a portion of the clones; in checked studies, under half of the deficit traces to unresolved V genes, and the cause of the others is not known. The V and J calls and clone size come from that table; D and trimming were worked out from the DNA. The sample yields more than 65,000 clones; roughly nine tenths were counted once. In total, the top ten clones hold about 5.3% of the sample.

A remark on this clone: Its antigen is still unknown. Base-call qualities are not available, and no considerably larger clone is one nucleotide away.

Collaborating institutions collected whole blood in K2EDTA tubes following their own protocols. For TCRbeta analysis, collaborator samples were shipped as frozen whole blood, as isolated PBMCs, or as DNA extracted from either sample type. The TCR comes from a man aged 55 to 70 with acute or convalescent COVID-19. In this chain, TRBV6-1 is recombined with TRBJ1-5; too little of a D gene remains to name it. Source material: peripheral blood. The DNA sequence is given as TGTGCCAGCAGTGAAGGAGCCAAGCAGCCCCAGCATTTT. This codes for CASSEGAKQPQHF.